This T cell receptor (beta chain) appears in the sequencing data of a study of graft-versus-host responses after intestinal transplantation. Study as a whole: Multivisceral, liver-intestinal, or isolated intestinal grafts were transplanted into recipients.

Method: immunoSEQ multiplex PCR; TCRdb's copy keeps in-frame clones and lacks some. The sample records about 96,000 clones, 90% to 95% being singletons. CDR3 length equals 17 residues. Trimming pared 0 bases from V and 2 bases from J, leaving 14 bases between. Germline V lookup: CDR1 LGHNA, CDR2 YNFKEQ. Notes on this clone: The antigen is undetermined.

The TCR comes from a human donor who received an intestinal transplant. V usage is TRBV4-2 and J usage is TRBJ1-5; tentatively, D is TRBD1 (5 bases). Here the sequenced sample was unstimulated CD4+ T cells sorted from spleen or lymph node cells, taken before intestinal transplant. CDR3 nucleotides: TGTGCCAGCAGCCAAGATTCGGGGGGGAGCGGCAATCAGCCCCAGCATTTT. It codes for CASSQDSGGSGNQPQHF.